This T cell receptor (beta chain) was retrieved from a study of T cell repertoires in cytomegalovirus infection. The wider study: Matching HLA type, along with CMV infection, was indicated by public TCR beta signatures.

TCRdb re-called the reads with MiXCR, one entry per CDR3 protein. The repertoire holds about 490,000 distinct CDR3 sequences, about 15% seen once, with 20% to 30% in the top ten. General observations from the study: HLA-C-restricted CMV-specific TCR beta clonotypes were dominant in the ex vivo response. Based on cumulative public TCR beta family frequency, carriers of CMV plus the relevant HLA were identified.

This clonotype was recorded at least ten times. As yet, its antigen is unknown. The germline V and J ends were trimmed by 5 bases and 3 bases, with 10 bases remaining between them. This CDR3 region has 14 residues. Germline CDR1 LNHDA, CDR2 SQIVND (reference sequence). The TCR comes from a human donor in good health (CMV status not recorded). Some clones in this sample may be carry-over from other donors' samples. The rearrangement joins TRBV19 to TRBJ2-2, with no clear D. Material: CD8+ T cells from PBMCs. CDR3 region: CASSPGLDTGELFF. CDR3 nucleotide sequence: TGTGCCAGTAGTCCGGGCCTAGACACCGGGGAGCTGTTTTTT.